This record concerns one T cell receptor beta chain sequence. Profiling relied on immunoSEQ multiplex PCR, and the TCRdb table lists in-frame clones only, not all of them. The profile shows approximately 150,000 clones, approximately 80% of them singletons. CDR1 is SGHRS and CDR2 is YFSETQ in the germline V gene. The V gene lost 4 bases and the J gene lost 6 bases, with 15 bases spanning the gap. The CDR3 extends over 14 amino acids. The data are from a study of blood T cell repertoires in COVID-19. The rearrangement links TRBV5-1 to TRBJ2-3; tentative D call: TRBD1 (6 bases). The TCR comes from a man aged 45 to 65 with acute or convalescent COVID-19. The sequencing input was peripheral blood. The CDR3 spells CASSIDRPGDTQYF. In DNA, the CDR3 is TGCGCCAGCAGCATCGACAGGCCCGGCGATACGCAGTATTTT. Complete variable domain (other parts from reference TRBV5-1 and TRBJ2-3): KAGVTQTPRYLIKTRGQQVTLSCSPISGHRSVSWYQQTPGQGLQFLFEYFSETQRNKGNFPGRFSGRQFSNSRSEMNVSTLELGDSALYLCASSIDRPGDTQYFGPGTRLTVL.